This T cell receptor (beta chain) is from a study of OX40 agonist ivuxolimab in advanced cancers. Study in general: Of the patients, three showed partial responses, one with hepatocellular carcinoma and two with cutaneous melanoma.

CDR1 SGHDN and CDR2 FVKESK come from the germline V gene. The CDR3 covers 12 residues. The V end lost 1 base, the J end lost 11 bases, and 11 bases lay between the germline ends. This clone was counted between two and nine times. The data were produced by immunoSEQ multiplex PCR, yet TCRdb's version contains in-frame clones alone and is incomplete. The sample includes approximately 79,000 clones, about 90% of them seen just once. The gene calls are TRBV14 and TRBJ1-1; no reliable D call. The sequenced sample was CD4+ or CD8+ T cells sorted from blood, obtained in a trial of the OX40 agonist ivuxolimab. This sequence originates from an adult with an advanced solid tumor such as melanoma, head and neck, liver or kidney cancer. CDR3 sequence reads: CASSQARSRAFF. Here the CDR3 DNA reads TGTGCCAGCAGCCAAGCCAGATCACGGGCTTTCTTT.